The rows below give T cell receptor beta chains drawn from one sample of a study of blood T cell repertoires in COVID-19. Generated by immunoSEQ multiplex PCR, the TCRdb table keeps only in-frame clones and is missing some. The data contain roughly 40,000 clones, around 88% of them seen just once; the ten biggest clones take up 3.7%. Sequenced: peripheral blood. These receptor sequences come from a human donor in a cohort sampled during active COVID-19. The CDR3 runs from the conserved cysteine through the conserved F or W. D genes are given only for firm matches. Clone size is given for some rows only: seen once, a few or many times, or a class if the clone is expanded.

TRBJ2-7 | NA | NA | TRBV27 | TGTGCCAGCGCCTCCACGGGGCAGGGAGGCGAGCAGTACTTC | CASASTGQGGEQYF
TRBJ1-5 | NA | few | TRBV30 | TGTGCCTGGACCCAGGGTGGGGGGGCGAAGCAGCCCCAGCATTTT | CAWTQGGGAKQPQHF
TRBJ2-3 | TRBD2 | NA | TRBV11-2 | TGTGCCAGCAGCTTAGAGGGACTACGCACAGATACGCAGTATTTT | CASSLEGLRTDTQYF
TRBJ1-1 | NA | NA | TRBV7-3 | TGTGCCAGCAGCTTAGGGGGCAGGACGGAAGCTTTCTTT | CASSLGGRTEAFF
TRBJ2-7 | TRBD1 | NA | TRBV13 | TGTGCCAGCAGCCCCAACGACAGGGTCGGGTACGAGCAGTACTTC | CASSPNDRVGYEQYF
TRBJ1-1 | TRBD1 | NA | TRBV7-2 | TGTGCCAGCAGAAAGACAGGGGGCAACACTGAAGCTTTCTTT | CASRKTGGNTEAFF
TRBJ1-4 | NA | NA | TRBV6-1 | TGTGCCAGCAGTGAAAACCCTTTCTTCAGGGCAAAGGGTGAAAAACTGTTTTTT | CASSENPFFRAKGEKLFF
TRBJ1-2 | TRBD1 | NA | TRBV27 | TGTGCCAGCAGTTTAGGCCGACAGGGGAAAGATGGCTACACCTTC | CASSLGRQGKDGYTF
TRBJ2-1 | NA | NA | TRBV4-1 | TGCGCCAGCCGGGAGACGTCCTACAATGAGCAGTTCTTC | CASRETSYNEQFF
TRBJ2-7 | NA | NA | TRBV28 | TGTGCCAGCAGTATAATTAGACGGGTGATCTACGAGCAGTACTTC | CASSIIRRVIYEQYF
TRBJ2-5 | TRBD2 | NA | TRBV7-3 | TGTGCCAGCAGCTTAAGCGGGGGGCCTCAAGAGACCCAGTACTTC | CASSLSGGPQETQYF
TRBJ1-4 | NA | NA | TRBV5-4 | TGTGCCAGCAGCTTGGGTGGGGGGGCGCAGGGAGAAAAACTGTTTTTT | CASSLGGGAQGEKLFF
TRBJ2-7 | TRBD2 | NA | TRBV6-2/TRBV6-3 | TGTGCCAGCAGTAGTAGCGGGAGTGTGTCCTACGAGCAGTACTTC | CASSSSGSVSYEQYF
TRBJ2-5 | NA | NA | TRBV4-1 | TGCGCCAGCAGCCAAGATCCCCCTCAGGGGCTTAAAGAGACCCAGTACTTC | CASSQDPPQGLKETQYF
TRBJ2-3 | TRBD2 | NA | TRBV15 | TGTGCCACCAGCTCAAGACTAGCGGGGGGAGTCACAGATACGCAGTATTTT | CATSSRLAGGVTDTQYF
TRBJ2-7 | TRBD2 | NA | TRBV7-3 | TGTGCCAGCAGCTGGGTGGGAGCGGGAGGGGAGCAGTACTTC | CASSWVGAGGEQYF
TRBJ1-2 | NA | NA | TRBV6-5 | TGTGCCAGCAGTTCCCGCGGGGATCTAGCTAACTATGGCTACACCTTC | CASSSRGDLANYGYTF
TRBJ2-1 | NA | NA | TRBV11-2 | TGTGCCAGCAGCTTGGCCTGGTCCTACAATGAGCAGTTCTTC | CASSLAWSYNEQFF
TRBJ2-3 | TRBD1 | NA | TRBV6-6 | TGTGCCAGCAGGTGGGACAGGGGTCTAGATACGCAGTATTTT | CASRWDRGLDTQYF
TRBJ2-5 | TRBD2 | NA | TRBV5-1 | TGCGCCAGCAGCCGCGTGGGGGGGTTCGAGGAGACCCAGTACTTC | CASSRVGGFEETQYF
TRBJ2-5 | TRBD1 | NA | TRBV6-5 | TGTGCCAGCAGTTATTGGACAGGGAGAGACCAAGAGACCCAGTACTTC | CASSYWTGRDQETQYF
TRBJ2-5 | TRBD2 | NA | TRBV10-3 | TGTGCCATCAGTGACAACGGACTAGCGGGGGGACAAGAGACCCAGTACTTC | CAISDNGLAGGQETQYF
TRBJ1-3 | NA | NA | TRBV5-6 | TGTGCCAGCACGTCAGGTACCCCTCTGGAAAACACCATATATTTT | CASTSGTPLENTIYF
TRBJ2-7 | NA | NA | TRBV2 | TGTGCCAGCACTAGCAGGGGCGGCGAGCAGTACTTC | CASTSRGGEQYF
TRBJ1-1 | TRBD1 | NA | TRBV19 | TGTGCCAGTAGTGTTAAGGACAGGACGGGCACTGAAGCTTTCTTT | CASSVKDRTGTEAFF
TRBJ1-1 | TRBD1 | NA | TRBV4-2 | TGTGCCAGCAGCCAAGACCGACAGGGTCGGTTCACTTTCTTT | CASSQDRQGRFTFF
TRBJ1-5 | NA | few | TRBV18 | TGTGCCAGCTCACTTCGACAGGTTAGCAATCAGCCCCAGCATTTT | CASSLRQVSNQPQHF
TRBJ2-1 | TRBD1 | NA | TRBV7-3 | TGTGCCAGCAGCTTAACGGGGACAGGGGGGAGTGAGCAGTTCTTC | CASSLTGTGGSEQFF
TRBJ2-7 | NA | once | TRBV18 | TGTGCCAGCTCATCCGGGACTCCCATCTCCTACGAGCAGTACTTC | CASSSGTPISYEQYF
TRBJ2-7 | NA | NA | TRBV13 | TGTGCCAGCAGCCCGTCGGAAGAGGTTACGGGCGAGCAGTACTTC | CASSPSEEVTGEQYF
TRBJ2-3 | NA | NA | TRBV10-3 | TGTGCCATCAGGGCCGAGGGAGATACGCAGTATTTT | CAIRAEGDTQYF
TRBJ2-7 | TRBD1 | NA | TRBV28 | TGTGCCAGCAGAAGACGGGACAGGAGGCAGTACTTC | CASRRRDRRQYF
TRBJ1-5 | NA | NA | TRBV30 | TGTGCCTGGAGTACGGGAAGAGAGGGTCAGCCCCAGCATTTT | CAWSTGREGQPQHF
TRBJ2-2 | NA | NA | TRBV1 | TGCACCAGCAGCCAACGCGGGGGCGGCACCGGGGAGCTGTTTTTT | CTSSQRGGGTGELFF
TRBJ1-2 | NA | once | TRBV4-3 | TGCGCCAGCAGCCAAGATACTAGGCGGAGTTCCTATGGCTACACCTTC | CASSQDTRRSSYGYTF
TRBJ2-3 | TRBD2 | NA | TRBV4-3 | TGCGCCAGCGGACTAGCGTTTTTTTCAGATACGCAGTATTTT | CASGLAFFSDTQYF
TRBJ1-2 | NA | once | TRBV5-1 | TGCGCCAGCAGCTTGGGTCAGGGCCGTACCTACACCTTC | CASSLGQGRTYTF
TRBJ1-1 | NA | NA | TRBV5-4 | TGTGCCAGCAGCTTGGCCATTCAGAACACTGAAGCTTTCTTT | CASSLAIQNTEAFF
TRBJ1-2 | TRBD1 | NA | TRBV6-5 | TGTGCCAGCAGACACGAGGACAGGGAGAACTATGGCTACACCTTC | CASRHEDRENYGYTF
TRBJ1-2 | TRBD1 | NA | TRBV2 | TGTGCCAGCACCGAGACAGGGGTGGGGCATGGCTACACCTTC | CASTETGVGHGYTF
TRBJ1-1 | NA | NA | TRBV11-2 | TGTGCCAGCAGCTTGGAACTGGCGGGCACTGAAGCTTTCTTT | CASSLELAGTEAFF
TRBJ2-3 | TRBD2 | NA | TRBV7-9 | TGTGCCAGCGGTAGTCTAGCGGGAGAGGGGGCCACAGATACGCAGTATTTT | CASGSLAGEGATDTQYF
TRBJ2-7 | TRBD1 | NA | TRBV5-1 | TGCGCCAGCAGCTCCGGACAGGGGTCGTACGAGCAGTACTTC | CASSSGQGSYEQYF
TRBJ2-7 | NA | NA | TRBV9 | TGTGCCAGCAGCGTACACGAGGCCTACGAGCAGTACTTC | CASSVHEAYEQYF
TRBJ2-1 | TRBD1 | once | TRBV14 | TGTGCCAGCAGCCCGTACTCTGGGACAGGAGCCTTCAATGAGCAGTTCTTC | CASSPYSGTGAFNEQFF
TRBJ2-3 | NA | NA | TRBV7-3 | TGTGCCAGCAGCTTAGGTAGTGGTCCACGCACAGATACGCAGTATTTT | CASSLGSGPRTDTQYF
TRBJ2-1 | NA | NA | TRBV3-1/TRBV3-2 | TGTGCCAGCAGCTCCACAGGTGTGTGGTCCAATGAGCAGTTCTTC | CASSSTGVWSNEQFF
TRBJ1-6 | NA | NA | TRBV6-1 | TGTGCCAGCAGTGACGGCGTTAATTCGGGTTCACCCCTCCACTTT | CASSDGVNSGSPLHF
TRBJ2-1 | NA | NA | TRBV11-1 | TGTGCCAGCAGCTTAGCGGGGGCGTACAATGAGCAGTTCTTC | CASSLAGAYNEQFF
TRBJ2-2 | TRBD1 | NA | TRBV28 | TGTGCCAGCAGACGACAGGGGAGGACCGGGGAGCTGTTTTTT | CASRRQGRTGELFF
TRBJ1-5 | TRBD1 | NA | TRBV19 | TGTGCCAGTAGTTTTGGACAGGGGGTGAATCAGCCCCAGCATTTT | CASSFGQGVNQPQHF
TRBJ1-6 | NA | NA | TRBV19 | TGTGCCAGTAGCTTCCAGGAGGGTACCCTCCACTTT | CASSFQEGTLHF
TRBJ1-1 | NA | NA | TRBV10-2 | TGCGCCAGCAGAGCCGGGTCGGGGACTGAAGCTTTCTTT | CASRAGSGTEAFF
TRBJ2-1 | TRBD2 | NA | TRBV27 | TGTGCCAGCAGACCAGGGACTAGCGGGTACAATGAGCAGTTCTTC | CASRPGTSGYNEQFF
TRBJ1-1 | TRBD1 | NA | TRBV2 | TGTGCCAGCAGCCCAACCGGGACAGGCGTCACTGAAGCTTTCTTT | CASSPTGTGVTEAFF
TRBJ1-2 | TRBD1 | NA | TRBV27 | TGTGCCAGCAGTTTTAACCAGGGGGCTCGAGGCTACACCTTC | CASSFNQGARGYTF
TRBJ2-7 | NA | NA | TRBV3-1/TRBV3-2 | TGTGCCAGCAGCCAAGATGGGGGGAGAGGGAGCTACGAGCAGTACTTC | CASSQDGGRGSYEQYF
TRBJ2-7 | NA | NA | TRBV7-2 | TGTGCCAGCAGCTCCGACACTACTAGCTACGAGCAGTACTTC | CASSSDTTSYEQYF
TRBJ2-7 | TRBD1 | NA | TRBV27 | TGTGCCAGCAGGAGAGTGGACAGGGCGGGGAACGAGCAGTACTTC | CASRRVDRAGNEQYF
TRBJ2-7 | TRBD1 | NA | TRBV7-2 | TGTGCCAGCAGCTGGGGGACAGGTTACGAGCAGTACTTC | CASSWGTGYEQYF